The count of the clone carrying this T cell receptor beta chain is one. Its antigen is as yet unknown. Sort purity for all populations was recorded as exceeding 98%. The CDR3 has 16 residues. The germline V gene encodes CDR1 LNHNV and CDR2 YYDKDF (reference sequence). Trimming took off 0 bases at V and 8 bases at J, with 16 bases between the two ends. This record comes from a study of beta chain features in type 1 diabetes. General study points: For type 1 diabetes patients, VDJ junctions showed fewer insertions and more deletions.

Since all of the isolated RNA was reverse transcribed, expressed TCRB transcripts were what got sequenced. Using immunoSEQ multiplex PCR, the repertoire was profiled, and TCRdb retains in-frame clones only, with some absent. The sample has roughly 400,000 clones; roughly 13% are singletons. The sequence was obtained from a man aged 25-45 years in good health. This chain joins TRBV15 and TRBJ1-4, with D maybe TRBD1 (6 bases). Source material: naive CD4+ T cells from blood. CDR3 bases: TGTGCCACCAGCAGAGATCAAAACAGGGCGGGCGAAAAACTGTTTTTT. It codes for CATSRDQNRAGEKLFF.